These 20 T cell receptor beta chains were all obtained from the same sample, sequenced in a study of T cells after somatic rescue of genetic block. Assay: immunoSEQ multiplex PCR; the TCRdb copy retains only in-frame clones and omits some. The repertoire holds approximately 67,000 clones, about 90% seen once, with about 2.9% in the top ten. Sequenced material: peripheral blood mononuclear cells (PBMCs). Source of these receptors: a man between 40 and 49 years old.

This sequence joins TRBV6-1 and TRBJ2-7, with D hard to call. The V gene lost 4 bases and the J gene lost 2 bases, with 12 bases spanning the gap. CDR1 is MNHNS, CDR2 SASEGT, per germline. The CDR3 sequence is 14 residues long. CDR3 sequence: CASSGQGNPYEQYF. The CDR3 coding sequence is TGTGCCAGCAGTGGACAAGGGAACCCCTACGAGCAGTACTTC.

The gene calls are TRBV18 and TRBJ1-1, with D possibly being TRBD1 (5 bases). The germline V gene encodes CDR1 KGHSH and CDR2 LQKENI. The V end lost 4 bases, the J end lost 1 base, and 10 bases lay between the germline ends. The CDR3 sequence is 14 residues long. The CDR3 nucleotides read TGTGCCAGCTCACGCGGGACGGAGAACACTGAAGCTTTCTTT. Translating it yields CASSRGTENTEAFF. Together with reference TRBV18 and TRBJ1-1, the CDR3 gives the full variable domain: NAGVMQNPRHLVRRRGQEARLRCSPMKGHSHVYWYRQLPEEGLKFMVYLQKENIIDESGMPKERFSAEFPKEGPSILRIQQVVRGDSAAYFCASSRGTENTEAFFGQGTRLTVV.

The J gene is TRBJ2-7, the V gene TRBV6-1, with 8 bases lining up with TRBD1. V was clipped by 5 bases and J by 2 bases; unmatched bases: 20. This CDR3 comprises 19 residues. CDR1 MNHNS and CDR2 SASEGT come from the germline V gene. CDR3 residues: CASSKVGFRDRLFTYEQYF. The CDR3 bases are TGTGCCAGCAGTAAAGTAGGCTTTCGGGACAGGCTATTCACCTACGAGCAGTACTTC.

V is TRBV5-1 and J is TRBJ2-7; D uncertain. The ends were cut back, 2 bases at V and 6 bases at J, with 6 bases in the middle. CDR1 is SGHRS and CDR2 is YFSETQ in the germline V gene. There are 11 residues in the CDR3. For the CDR3, the DNA is TGCGCCAGCAGCTTATCGGGCGAGCAGTACTTC. It codes for CASSLSGEQYF. Complete variable domain (other parts from reference TRBV5-1 and TRBJ2-7): KAGVTQTPRYLIKTRGQQVTLSCSPISGHRSVSWYQQTPGQGLQFLFEYFSETQRNKGNFPGRFSGRQFSNSRSEMNVSTLELGDSALYLCASSLSGEQYFGPGTRLTVT.

The chain links TRBV19 to TRBJ2-6, with D tentatively TRBD1 (6 bases). V lost 10 bases, J lost 3 bases, and 7 bases lay in between. Germline lookup yields CDR1 LNHDA and CDR2 SQIVND (reference sequence). The CDR3 totals 12 residues. CDR3 sequence reads: CATGVGANVLTF. CDR3 DNA sequence: TGTGCCACAGGGGTTGGGGCCAACGTCCTGACTTTC.

This chain joins TRBV12-5 and TRBJ2-5; D is undetermined. The germline V gene has CDR1 LGHNT and CDR2 FRNRAP. V lost 2 bases to trimming and J lost 5 bases, with 12 bases between them. This CDR3 contains 14 residues. The CDR3 loop reads CASGLRVLGETQYF. CDR3 bases: TGTGCTAGTGGTTTGCGTGTTTTAGGTGAGACCCAGTACTTC. Full variable domain (outside the CDR3, taken from reference TRBV12-5 and TRBJ2-5): DARVTQTPRHKVTEMGQEVTMRCQPILGHNTVFWYRQTMMQGLELLAYFRNRAPLDDSGMPKDRFSAEMPDATLATLKIQPSEPRDSAVYFCASGLRVLGETQYFGPGTRLLVL.

This chain links TRBV18 with TRBJ2-2; D might be TRBD1 (6 bases). Germline V lookup: CDR1 KGHSH, CDR2 LQKENI. Trimming cost V 5 bases and J 6 bases, with 13 bases left between them. CDR3 length: 14 residues. CDR3 loop: CASSSTQGPGELFF. Here the CDR3 DNA reads TGTGCCAGCTCATCCACTCAGGGGCCCGGGGAGCTGTTTTTT.

The V call is TRBV14, the J call TRBJ2-7, with 7 nucleotides matching TRBD2. Germline CDR1 SGHDN, CDR2 FVKESK. There are 15 residues in the CDR3. J was trimmed by 3 bases and V by 0 bases; bases with no gene match: 5. CDR3 loop: CASSQDVREYYEQYF. CDR3 in DNA: TGTGCCAGCAGCCAAGATGTGCGGGAGTACTACGAGCAGTACTTC.

The chain links TRBV19 to TRBJ2-1, with TRBD1 matching 8 bases. Trimming removed 5 bases from V and 5 bases from J; junction bases left unmatched: 8. CDR1 is LNHDA, CDR2 SQIVND, per germline (reference sequence). The CDR3 loop spans 15 amino acids. In DNA form, the CDR3 reads TGTGCCAGTAGTGTTTCCGGGACAGGCGACAATGAGCAGTTCTTC. Its translation is CASSVSGTGDNEQFF.

The V and J genes are TRBV7-9 and TRBJ1-2; weak D call: TRBD1 (6 bases). The CDR3 consists of 14 residues. Germline assignment: CDR1 SEHNR and CDR2 FQNEAQ (reference sequence). V was trimmed by 6 bases and J by 2 bases, leaving 13 bases between them. As DNA, the CDR3 is TGTGCCAGCAGGACGACAGGCAAGAACTATGGCTACACCTTC. Its protein is CASRTTGKNYGYTF. The full variable domain, in which reference TRBV7-9 and TRBJ1-2 provide the parts outside the CDR3, is DTGVSQNPRHKITKRGQNVTFRCDPISEHNRLYWYRQTLGQGPEFLTYFQNEAQLEKSRLLSDRFSAERPKGSFSTLEIQRTEQGDSAMYLCASRTTGKNYGYTFGSGTRLTVV.

The rearrangement joins TRBV4-2 to TRBJ2-3, with a tentative D call TRBD1 (6 bases). This CDR3 has 16 residues. Trimming shortened V by 4 bases and J by 0 bases, and 14 bases separated the two germline ends. In germline, CDR1 is LGHNA, CDR2 YNFKEQ. The CDR3 protein is CASSLQGPGSTDTQYF. The DNA of the CDR3 is TGTGCCAGCAGCCTCCAGGGGCCGGGGAGCACAGATACGCAGTATTTT.

This sequence joins TRBV6-5 and TRBJ2-1, with TRBD2 identical over 10 bases. The CDR3 is made up of 15 amino acids. Looked up from germline, CDR1 is MNHEY and CDR2 is SVGAGI. With V trimmed by 2 bases and J by 7 bases, 5 bases remained unmatched. The CDR3 nucleotides read TGTGCCAGCAGTTACGCGGGACTAGCGCATAATGAGCAGTTCTTC. This gives the protein CASSYAGLAHNEQFF.

The chain recombines TRBV15 with TRBJ1-1, with D perhaps matching TRBD1 (5 bases). The CDR3 is 15 amino acids. Germline V gene data show CDR1 as LNHNV and CDR2 as YYDKDF (reference sequence). V lost 0 bases and J lost 1, with 9 bases in between. The CDR3 DNA reads as TGTGCCACCAGCAGAGATCTGAGGGGGAACACTGAAGCTTTCTTT. It is translated as CATSRDLRGNTEAFF.

The chain carries TRBV27 and TRBJ2-2; maybe TRBD2 (6 bases). V lost 3 bases, J lost 2 bases, and 13 bases lay in between. The CDR3 spans 16 residues. Per the germline V gene, CDR1 is MNHEY and CDR2 is SMNVEV (reference sequence). The CDR3 nucleotides are TGTGCCAGCAGTTTTTGGAGGGGAGGAAACACCGGGGAGCTGTTTTTT. Amino acids: CASSFWRGGNTGELFF.

J is TRBJ2-2 and V is TRBV27; no clear D gene. Trimming shortened V by 6 bases and J by 7 bases, and 18 bases separated the two germline ends. Per germline, CDR1 MNHEY and CDR2 SMNVEV (reference sequence). CDR3 length equals 15 residues. This CDR3 is CASSRGPTPGGELFF. CDR3 sequence (DNA): TGTGCCAGCAGCCGCGGACCAACCCCAGGCGGGGAGCTGTTTTTT.

This clone is a singleton in its sample. The V and J genes are TRBV5-6 and TRBJ2-7; D gene unclear. The CDR3 is 15 residues long. Trimming cost V 0 bases and J 0 bases, with 10 bases left between them. Germline assignment: CDR1 SGHDT and CDR2 YYEEEE. Here the CDR3 reads CASSLGRRSSYEQYF. CDR3 nucleotide sequence: TGTGCCAGCAGCTTGGGCCGTAGAAGCTCCTACGAGCAGTACTTC.

The chain joins TRBV5-1 to TRBJ2-2; D perhaps matches TRBD1 (6 bases). Trimming took off 4 bases at V and 1 base at J, with 11 bases between the two ends. Germline V gene data show CDR1 as SGHRS and CDR2 as YFSETQ. The CDR3 length is 15 residues. In nucleotides, the CDR3 is TGCGCCAGCAGCGGCCCGGGACAGAACACCGGGGAGCTGTTTTTT. It is translated as CASSGPGQNTGELFF.

The rearrangement uses TRBV2 and TRBJ1-3, with D perhaps matching TRBD1 (5 bases). There are 13 residues in the CDR3. V shed 5 bases and J shed 2 bases, with 7 bases lying between them. The germline gives CDR1 SNHLY, CDR2 FYNNEI. The CDR3 reads CASSLDTGNTIYF. For the CDR3, the DNA is TGTGCCAGCAGTTTGGACACTGGAAACACCATATATTTT.

The chain employs TRBV5-4 and TRBJ2-3, with TRBD2 identical over 10 bases. V lost 4 bases, J lost 5 bases, and 10 bases stayed unmatched. Looked up from germline, CDR1 is SGHNT and CDR2 is YYREEE (reference sequence). The CDR3 runs to 16 residues. The CDR3 region is CASSGAGTSAKDTQYF. In DNA, the CDR3 is TGTGCCAGCAGCGGGGCCGGGACTAGCGCAAAAGATACGCAGTATTTT.

This chain uses TRBV27 with TRBJ2-7; TRBD2 might be the D (5 bases). The germline CDR1 and CDR2 sequences are MNHEY and SMNVEV (reference sequence). Between the trimmed V and J ends, which lost 3 bases and 0 bases, there was a span of 9 bases. The CDR3 is 14 residues long. In nucleotides, the CDR3 is TGTGCCAGCAGTTTGGAGGCCGGCTCCTACGAGCAGTACTTC. This translates into CASSLEAGSYEQYF.